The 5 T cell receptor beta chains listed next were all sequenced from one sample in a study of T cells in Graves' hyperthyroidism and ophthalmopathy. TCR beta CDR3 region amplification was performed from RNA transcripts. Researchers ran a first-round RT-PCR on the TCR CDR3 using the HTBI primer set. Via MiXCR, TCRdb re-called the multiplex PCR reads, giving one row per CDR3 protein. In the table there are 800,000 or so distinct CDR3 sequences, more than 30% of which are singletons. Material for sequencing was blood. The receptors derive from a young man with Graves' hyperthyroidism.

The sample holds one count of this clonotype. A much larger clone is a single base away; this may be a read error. CDR3 sequence (DNA): TGTGCCAGCAGGGGACAAGGCCCACTCGTTGAGCAGTACTTC. It codes for CASRGQGPLVEQYF. The chain carries TRBV25-1 and TRBJ2-7; D perhaps matches TRBD1 (6 bases). Trimming shortened V by 6 bases and J by 7 bases, and 19 bases separated the two germline ends. The germline gives CDR1 MGHDK, CDR2 SYGVNS. CDR3 length: 14 amino acids.

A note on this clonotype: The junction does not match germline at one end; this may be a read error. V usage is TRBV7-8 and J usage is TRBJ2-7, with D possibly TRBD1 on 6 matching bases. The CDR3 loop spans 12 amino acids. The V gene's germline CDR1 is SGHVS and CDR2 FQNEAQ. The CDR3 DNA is TGTGCCAGCAGCGGACAGACCTACGAGCAGAACTTC. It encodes CASSGQTYEQNF.

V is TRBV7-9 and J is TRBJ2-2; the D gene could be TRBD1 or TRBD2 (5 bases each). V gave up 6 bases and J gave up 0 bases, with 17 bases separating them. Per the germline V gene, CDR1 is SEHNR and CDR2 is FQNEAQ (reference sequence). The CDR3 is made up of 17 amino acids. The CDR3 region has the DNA TGTGCCAGCAGACCCGCCCGGGACCCACCGAACACCGGGGAGCTGTTTTTT. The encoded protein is CASRPARDPPNTGELFF.

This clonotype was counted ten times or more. In DNA, the CDR3 is TGTGCCAGCAGCTGGACTAGCGGGGGGAGTGAGACCCAGTACTTC. It is translated as CASSWTSGGSETQYF. This chain joins TRBV7-2 and TRBJ2-5; 14 bases are shared with TRBD2. This CDR3 comprises 15 residues. CDR1 and CDR2 (germline): SGHTA, FQGNSA. After removal of 4 bases from V and 5 bases from J, the junction contained 3 bases not matched to a gene.

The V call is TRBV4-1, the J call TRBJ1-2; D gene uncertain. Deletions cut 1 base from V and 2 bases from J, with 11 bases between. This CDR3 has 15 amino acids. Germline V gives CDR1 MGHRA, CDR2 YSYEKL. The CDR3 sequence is CASSQGARTNYGYTF. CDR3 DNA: TGCGCCAGCAGCCAAGGGGCACGAACGAACTATGGCTACACCTTC.